The next 28 T cell receptor beta chains were all read from a single sample in a study of blood T cell repertoires in COVID-19. Libraries were prepared by immunoSEQ multiplex PCR; TCRdb keeps only in-frame clonotypes and omits some of them. The sample has roughly 240,000 clones; roughly 82% are singletons. What was sequenced was peripheral blood. Receptors were obtained from a woman between 65 and 79 years old with acute or convalescent COVID-19.

The chain joins TRBV27 to TRBJ1-2; maybe TRBD1 (5 bases). V gave up 5 bases and J gave up 3 bases, with 16 bases separating them. The length of the CDR3 is 15 residues. Per the germline V gene, CDR1 is MNHEY and CDR2 is SMNVEV (reference sequence). Here the CDR3 DNA reads TGTGCCAGCAGTCCTCAGGGCAGGTTAGACTATGGCTACACCTTC. This sequence encodes CASSPQGRLDYGYTF.

This clone was seen a handful of times. This rearrangement joins TRBV7-2 to TRBJ2-1, with 12 bases matching TRBD1. Unmatched junction bases numbered 7, after V lost 6 bases and J lost 7 bases. This CDR3 region has 15 residues. The germline gives CDR1 SGHTA, CDR2 FQGNSA. For the CDR3, the DNA is TGTGCCAGCAGGGCCGGGACAGGGGGCAGGAATGAGCAGTTCTTC. This gives the protein CASRAGTGGRNEQFF.

The genes are TRBV7-8 and TRBJ2-1, with a weak D call TRBD1 (5 bases). CDR1 is SGHVS and CDR2 is FQNEAQ in the germline V gene. Trimming took 1 base from V and 15 from J, leaving 13 bases between them. The CDR3 loop spans 12 amino acids. CDR3 DNA: TGTGCCAGCAGCTTAGGGCCAGGGTACGTGTTCTTC. It yields the protein CASSLGPGYVFF.

This clone was picked up a small number of times. CDR3 coding DNA: TGTGCCATCAGGGCTAGCGGGGGCATCACAGATACGCAGTATTTT. Translated: CAIRASGGITDTQYF. The chain recombines TRBV10-3 with TRBJ2-3; 10 bases are shared with TRBD2. V dropped 6 bases and J dropped 2; count of bases not matched to a gene: 5. The CDR3 totals 15 residues. CDR1 is ENHRY and CDR2 is SYGVKD in the germline V gene.

The rearrangement uses TRBV6-1 and TRBJ2-1; 9 nucleotides line up with TRBD1. The CDR3 runs to 17 residues. The trim removed 2 bases at V and 2 bases at J, leaving 7 bases unmatched. Germline V gene lookup returns CDR1 MNHNS and CDR2 SASEGT. This chain's CDR3 is CASSETFRTGAYNEQFF. For the CDR3, the DNA is TGTGCCAGCAGTGAAACCTTCCGGACAGGGGCCTACAATGAGCAGTTCTTC.

The chain recombines TRBV7-9 with TRBJ2-5; 9 positions agree with TRBD2. Germline V gives CDR1 SEHNR, CDR2 FQNEAQ (reference sequence). Losses at the gene ends were 2 bases for V and 2 bases for J; bases not matched to a gene: 9. This CDR3 comprises 17 residues. CDR3 bases: TGTGCCAGCAGCTTACTTTTAAGCGGGGGGCCTCAAGAGACCCAGTACTTC. This sequence encodes CASSLLLSGGPQETQYF.

The rearrangement joins TRBV11-2 to TRBJ2-7, with a possible D match to TRBD2 (6 bases). This CDR3 spans 16 amino acids. The V end was cut by 1 base, the J end by 2 bases, with 15 bases between. From germline, CDR1 is SGHAT and CDR2 FQNNGV. The CDR3 DNA reads TGTGCCAGCAGCTTAGGGCGAGGGACTCCCGCCTACGAGCAGTACTTC. Translated: CASSLGRGTPAYEQYF.

The CDR3 nucleotides are TGTGCCAGCAGTTTTGAGGTTTCCTATGGCTACACCTTC. Its protein product is CASSFEVSYGYTF. This chain joins TRBV12-3 or TRBV12-4 and TRBJ1-2; D call uncertain. V was shortened by 3 bases and J by 4 bases, with 9 bases between the two germline ends. The CDR3 has 13 residues.

This chain connects TRBV7-2 to TRBJ1-6; D is perhaps TRBD1 (5 bases). V gave up 5 bases and J gave up 8 bases, with 10 bases separating them. Germline V CDR1 and CDR2: SGHTA, FQGNSA. The CDR3 totals 13 residues. CDR3 loop: CASSLSGDSPLHF. DNA for the CDR3: TGTGCCAGCAGCCTCTCGGGGGATTCACCCCTCCACTTT.

The rearrangement joins TRBV7-8 to TRBJ1-5; D perhaps matches TRBD1 (6 bases). The V gene's germline CDR1 is SGHVS and CDR2 FQNEAQ. Trimming removed 4 bases from V and 2 bases from J, with 9 bases in between. CDR3 length: 14 residues. CDR3 nucleotides: TGTGCCAGCAGCTCTAGACAGGGCAATCAGCCCCAGCATTTT. Protein: CASSSRQGNQPQHF.

This clone was observed once. This chain links TRBV4-2 with TRBJ2-3; 7 bases match TRBD2. The V segment lost 0 bases and the J segment 5 bases; nucleotides outside the gene matches: 2. This CDR3 is built from 14 residues. CDR1 is LGHNA and CDR2 is YNFKEQ in the germline V gene. CDR3 DNA sequence: TGTGCCAGCAGCCAAGATGGGGGGGGAGATACGCAGTATTTT. Encoded protein: CASSQDGGGDTQYF.

The chain couples TRBV7-9 to TRBJ1-4; D perhaps matches TRBD1 (5 bases). CDR1 SEHNR and CDR2 FQNEAQ come from the germline V gene (reference sequence). This CDR3 is built from 17 residues. Deletions cut 2 bases from V and 8 bases from J, with 21 bases between. The CDR3 region has the DNA TGTGCCAGCAGCTTAAGGATATTTGGGGCCCGGAGCGAAAAACTGTTTTTT. It translates to CASSLRIFGARSEKLFF.

V is TRBV5-5 and J is TRBJ1-1; the match to TRBD1 covers 9 bases. CDR3 size: 15 residues. V shed 5 bases and J 4 bases; nucleotides not matched to a gene: 9. In germline, CDR1 is SGHKS, CDR2 YYEKEE (reference sequence). The CDR3 DNA reads as TGTGCCAGCAGAGCCGGGACAGGGACGGGCACTGAAGCTTTCTTT. Protein: CASRAGTGTGTEAFF.

There are a few counts of this clone. The V gene is TRBV12-3 or TRBV12-4, the J gene TRBJ1-5; D is undetermined. V lost 2 bases to trimming and J lost 5 bases, with 7 bases between them. The CDR3 spans 13 residues. The CDR3 nucleotides read TGTGCCAGCAGTTTAATGTCTGATCAGCCCCAGCATTTT. It codes for CASSLMSDQPQHF.

V and J are TRBV2 and TRBJ1-1, with D hard to call. The CDR3 has 13 residues. Germline V gene lookup returns CDR1 SNHLY and CDR2 FYNNEI. V was shortened by 4 bases and J by 4 bases, with 10 bases between the two germline ends. CDR3 DNA: TGTGCCAGCAGTGTAAACTGGAGCACTGAAGCTTTCTTT. Translated: CASSVNWSTEAFF.

There are a few counts of this clone. The chain combines TRBV19 with TRBJ2-7; D may be TRBD1 (6 bases). This CDR3 spans 14 amino acids. V dropped 3 bases and J dropped 3 bases, with 12 bases sitting between them. Germline values: CDR1 LNHDA, CDR2 SQIVND (reference sequence). The CDR3 sequence is CASSIRTQGYEQYF. The DNA of the CDR3 is TGTGCCAGTAGTATTAGGACACAGGGCTACGAGCAGTACTTC.

The V gene is TRBV19, the J gene TRBJ1-1; 12 bases line up with TRBD1. CDR3 length equals 15 residues. Germline CDR1 LNHDA, CDR2 SQIVND (reference sequence). After removal of 6 bases from V and 6 bases from J, the junction contained 8 bases not matched to a gene. CDR3 in DNA: TGTGCCAGTAGCTCCGGGACAGGGGGCGAGGCTGAAGCTTTCTTT. Amino acid sequence: CASSSGTGGEAEAFF.

In this sample, this clone turned up once. The chain combines TRBV7-2 with TRBJ2-2; 7 nucleotides align to TRBD2. The length of the CDR3 is 18 residues. The V gene end was trimmed by 1 base and the J gene end by 2 bases; junction bases not matched to a gene: 10. In germline, CDR1 is SGHTA, CDR2 FQGNSA. The CDR3 bases are TGTGCCAGCAGCTTAGTTCGGCCGGCGGGGGAAAACACCGGGGAGCTGTTTTTT. It is translated as CASSLVRPAGENTGELFF.

This chain joins TRBV7-9 and TRBJ1-6; D might be TRBD1 (5 bases). Trimming pared 2 bases from V and 8 bases from J, leaving 13 bases between. CDR3 size: 15 residues. Per the germline V gene, CDR1 is SEHNR and CDR2 is FQNEAQ (reference sequence). CDR3 protein: CASSLNSLGDSPLHF. The CDR3 DNA is TGTGCCAGCAGCTTAAATTCATTAGGGGATTCACCCCTCCACTTT.

In this sample, this clone turned up many times. The chain has TRBV6-2 or TRBV6-3 and TRBJ2-5; D is uncertain. This CDR3 has 15 amino acids. The V end lost 5 bases, the J end lost 1 base, and 14 bases lay between the germline ends. CDR1 is MNHEY and CDR2 is SVGEGT in the germline V gene. The CDR3 DNA sequence: TGTGCCAGCAGTGATGACTTGCTAGGCCAAGAGACCCAGTACTTC. Protein product: CASSDDLLGQETQYF.

The chain combines TRBV21-1 with TRBJ1-5; the table assigns TRBD1, which was not confirmed against the DNA. TRBV21-1 is given as a pseudogene. The CDR3 consists of 16 residues. DNA of the CDR3: TGTGCCAGCAGCTTAAGGGGGACAGGGAACAATCAGCCCCAGCATTTT. This translates into CASSLRGTGNNQPQHF.

Points on this clone: The sample contains more than one DNA sequence encoding this CDR3. This chain joins TRBV11-2 and TRBJ1-2, with D possibly being TRBD1 (5 bases). The ends were cut back, 4 bases at V and 8 bases at J, with 8 bases in the middle. Germline CDR1 reads SGHAT; CDR2 reads FQNNGV. The CDR3 has 11 residues. DNA of the CDR3: TGTGCCAGCAGCTCGGGGGAGGGCTACACCTTC. This codes for CASSSGEGYTF.

This chain uses TRBV10-2 with TRBJ1-2; a possible D gene is TRBD1 (5 bases). V was shortened by 6 bases and J by 4 bases, with 15 bases between the two germline ends. The CDR3 runs to 14 residues. CDR1 WSHSY and CDR2 SAAADI come from the germline V gene. CDR3 amino acids: CASRIQGVAYGYTF. CDR3 DNA sequence: TGCGCCAGCAGAATTCAGGGTGTTGCCTATGGCTACACCTTC.

V gene TRBV5-5 combines with J gene TRBJ2-3, with TRBD1 matching over 10 bases. After removal of 2 bases from V and 2 bases from J, the junction contained 5 bases not matched to a gene. The CDR3 sequence is 16 residues long. CDR1 SGHKS and CDR2 YYEKEE come from the germline V gene (reference sequence). DNA of the CDR3: TGTGCCAGCAGCTTAGGGACAGGGGCTGACACAGATACGCAGTATTTT. Encoded protein: CASSLGTGADTDTQYF.

This clone was detected a few times. This chain uses TRBV5-6 with TRBJ1-1, with TRBD1 identical over 9 bases. CDR1 is SGHDT and CDR2 is YYEEEE in the germline V gene. This CDR3 has 14 amino acids. Trimming cost V 5 bases and J 3 bases; bases outside gene matches: 5. The CDR3 loop is CASRVTGGDTEAFF. CDR3 coding DNA: TGTGCCAGCAGGGTGACAGGGGGAGACACTGAAGCTTTCTTT. Looking up the rest from reference TRBV5-6 and TRBJ1-1 gives the full variable domain: DAGVTQSPTHLIKTRGQQVTLRCSPKSGHDTVSWYQQALGQGPQFIFQYYEEEERQRGNFPDRFSGHQFPNYSSELNVNALLLGDSALYLCASRVTGGDTEAFFGQGTRLTVV.

V usage is TRBV5-1 and J usage is TRBJ1-2; D is possibly TRBD1 (5 bases). This CDR3 is built from 15 residues. Germline V gene sequence: CDR1 SGHRS, CDR2 YFSETQ. V was trimmed by 1 base and J by 8 bases, leaving 18 bases between them. In DNA form, the CDR3 reads TGCGCCAGCAGCTTGAGGCAGGGCGGTTCGCGGGGCTACACCTTC. This translates into CASSLRQGGSRGYTF.

The chain joins TRBV5-1 to TRBJ1-1; D not certain. Germline-derived CDR1 and CDR2 are SGHRS and YFSETQ. Trimming removed 6 bases at V and 1 base at J, with 13 bases between. The CDR3 length is 14 residues. The CDR3 nucleotides are TGCGCCAGCACCGTAGGAGGACCGAACACTGAAGCTTTCTTT. Residues: CASTVGGPNTEAFF.

The CDR3 DNA follows: TGCGCCAGCAGCTTGGGCCTTCGGGGCAGGGGCGATCAGCCCCAGCATTTT. The encoded protein is CASSLGLRGRGDQPQHF. The V gene is TRBV5-1, the J gene TRBJ1-5; possible D gene TRBD1, 6 bases. Trimming removed 0 bases from V and 5 bases from J, with 18 bases in between. CDR3 size: 17 residues. In germline, CDR1 is SGHRS, CDR2 YFSETQ.